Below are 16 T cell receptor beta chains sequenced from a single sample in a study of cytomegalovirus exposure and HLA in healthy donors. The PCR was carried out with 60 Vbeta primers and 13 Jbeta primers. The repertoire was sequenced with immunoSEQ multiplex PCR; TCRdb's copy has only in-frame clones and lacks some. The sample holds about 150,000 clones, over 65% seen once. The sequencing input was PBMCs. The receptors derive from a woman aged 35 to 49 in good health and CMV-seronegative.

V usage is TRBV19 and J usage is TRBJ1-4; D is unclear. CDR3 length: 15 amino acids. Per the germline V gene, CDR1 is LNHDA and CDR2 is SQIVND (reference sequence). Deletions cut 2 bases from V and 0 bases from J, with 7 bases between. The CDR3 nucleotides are TGTGCCAGTAGTATAAGTCAGGCAACTAATGAAAAACTGTTTTTT. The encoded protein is CASSISQATNEKLFF.

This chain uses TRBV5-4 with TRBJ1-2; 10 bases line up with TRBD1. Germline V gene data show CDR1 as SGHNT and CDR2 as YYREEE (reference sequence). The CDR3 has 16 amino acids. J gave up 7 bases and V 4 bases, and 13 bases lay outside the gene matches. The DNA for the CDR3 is TGTGCCAGCAGCCGCCCTGGGGGACAGGGGAAGCGTGGCTACACCTTC. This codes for CASSRPGGQGKRGYTF.

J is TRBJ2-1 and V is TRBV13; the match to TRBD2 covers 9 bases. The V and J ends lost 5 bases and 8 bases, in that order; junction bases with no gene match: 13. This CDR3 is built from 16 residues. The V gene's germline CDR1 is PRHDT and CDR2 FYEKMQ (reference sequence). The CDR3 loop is CASSPGTSKSRDEQFF. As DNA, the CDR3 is TGTGCCAGCAGCCCCGGGACTAGCAAGTCTCGGGATGAGCAGTTCTTC. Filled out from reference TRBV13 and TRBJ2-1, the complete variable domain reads AAGVIQSPRHLIKEKRETATLKCYPIPRHDTVYWYQQGPGQDPQFLISFYEKMQSDKGSIPDRFSAQQFSDYHSELNMSSLELGDSALYFCASSPGTSKSRDEQFFGPGTRLTVL.

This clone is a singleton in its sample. The CDR3 DNA reads as TGCGCCAGCATGGGAGGGAAGAGGGACTATGGCTACACCTTC. It encodes CASMGGKRDYGYTF. The V gene is TRBV5-1, the J gene TRBJ1-2; D remains ambiguous. V lost 6 bases to trimming and J lost 3 bases, with 15 bases between them. The CDR3 is made up of 14 amino acids. Germline V gene lookup returns CDR1 SGHRS and CDR2 YFSETQ.

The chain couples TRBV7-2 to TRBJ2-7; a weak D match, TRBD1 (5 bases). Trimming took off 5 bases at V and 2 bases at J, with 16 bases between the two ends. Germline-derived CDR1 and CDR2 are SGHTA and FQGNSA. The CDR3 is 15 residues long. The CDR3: CASSTSGRAPYEQYF. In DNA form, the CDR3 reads TGTGCCAGCAGCACTTCAGGCAGGGCCCCCTACGAGCAGTACTTC.

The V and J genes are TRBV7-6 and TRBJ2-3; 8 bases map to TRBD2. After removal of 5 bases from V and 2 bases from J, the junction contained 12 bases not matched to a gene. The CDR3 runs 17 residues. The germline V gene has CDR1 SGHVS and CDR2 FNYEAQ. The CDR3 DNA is TGTGCCAGCAGCCGTACCATGCGGGGGGCGAACACAGATACGCAGTATTTT. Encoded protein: CASSRTMRGANTDTQYF.

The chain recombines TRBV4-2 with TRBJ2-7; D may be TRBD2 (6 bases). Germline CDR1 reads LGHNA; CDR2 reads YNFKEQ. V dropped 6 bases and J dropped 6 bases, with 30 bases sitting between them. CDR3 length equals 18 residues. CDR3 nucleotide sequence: TGTGCCAGCAGTCTCGAACGGGGAGGTAGTTCCTCTGGTCGCGAGCAGTACTTC. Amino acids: CASSLERGGSSSGREQYF.

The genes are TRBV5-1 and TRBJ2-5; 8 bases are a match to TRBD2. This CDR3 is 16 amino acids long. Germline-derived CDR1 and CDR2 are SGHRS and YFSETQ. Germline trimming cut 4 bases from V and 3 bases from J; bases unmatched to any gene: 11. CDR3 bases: TGCGCCAGCAGCCAGGGCGGAGTAGCGGGGAAAGAGACCCAGTACTTC. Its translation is CASSQGGVAGKETQYF.

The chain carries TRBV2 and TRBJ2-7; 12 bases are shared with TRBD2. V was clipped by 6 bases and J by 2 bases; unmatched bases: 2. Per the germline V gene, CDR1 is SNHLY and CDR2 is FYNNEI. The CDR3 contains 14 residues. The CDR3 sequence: CASRRTSGAYEQYF. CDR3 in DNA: TGTGCCAGCAGGCGGACTAGCGGGGCCTACGAGCAGTACTTC.

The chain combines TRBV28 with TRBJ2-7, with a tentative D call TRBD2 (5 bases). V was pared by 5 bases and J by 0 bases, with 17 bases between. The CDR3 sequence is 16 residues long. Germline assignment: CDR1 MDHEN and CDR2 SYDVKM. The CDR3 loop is CASSPWRRLSSYEQYF. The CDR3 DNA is TGTGCCAGCAGTCCCTGGAGGCGGCTCTCCTCCTACGAGCAGTACTTC.

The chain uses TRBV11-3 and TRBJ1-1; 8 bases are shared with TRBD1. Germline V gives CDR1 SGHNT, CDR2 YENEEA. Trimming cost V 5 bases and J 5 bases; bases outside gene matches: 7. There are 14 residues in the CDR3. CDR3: CASSKGQGETEAFF. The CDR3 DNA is TGTGCCAGCAGCAAAGGACAGGGCGAAACTGAAGCTTTCTTT.

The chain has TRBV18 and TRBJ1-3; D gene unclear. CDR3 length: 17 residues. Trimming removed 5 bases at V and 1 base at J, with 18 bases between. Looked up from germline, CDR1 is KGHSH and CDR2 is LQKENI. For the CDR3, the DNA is TGTGCCAGCTCAGTGATGGCGGGCGCGACTTCTGGAAACACCATATATTTT. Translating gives CASSVMAGATSGNTIYF.

CDR3 sequence: CASKWLADYEQYF. CDR3 coding DNA: TGTGCCAGCAAATGGCTAGCGGACTACGAGCAGTACTTC. This chain uses TRBV6-1 with TRBJ2-7, with 7 bases matching TRBD2. The germline gives CDR1 MNHNS, CDR2 SASEGT. The CDR3 contains 13 residues. J was trimmed by 3 bases and V by 7 bases; bases with no gene match: 6.

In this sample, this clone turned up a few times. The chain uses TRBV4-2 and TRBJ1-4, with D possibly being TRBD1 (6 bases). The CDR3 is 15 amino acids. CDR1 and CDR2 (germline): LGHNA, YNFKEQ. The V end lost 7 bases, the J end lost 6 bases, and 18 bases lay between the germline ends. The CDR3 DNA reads TGTGCCAGCACCTCTAGGGGACAAGACGATGAAAAACTGTTTTTT. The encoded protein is CASTSRGQDDEKLFF.

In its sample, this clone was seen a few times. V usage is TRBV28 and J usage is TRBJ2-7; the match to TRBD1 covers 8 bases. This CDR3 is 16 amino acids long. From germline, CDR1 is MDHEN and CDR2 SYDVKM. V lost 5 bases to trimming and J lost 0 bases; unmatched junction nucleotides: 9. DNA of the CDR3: TGTGCCAGCAGTGGATCCCGGACAGGGAGCTCCTACGAGCAGTACTTC. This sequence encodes CASSGSRTGSSYEQYF.

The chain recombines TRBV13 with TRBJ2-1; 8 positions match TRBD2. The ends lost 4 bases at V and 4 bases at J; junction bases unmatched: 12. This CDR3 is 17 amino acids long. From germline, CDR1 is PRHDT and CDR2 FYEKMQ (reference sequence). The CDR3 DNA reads TGTGCCAGCAGCTCTCAGCGGGAGCCCTTCTTTTACAATGAGCAGTTCTTC. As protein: CASSSQREPFFYNEQFF.